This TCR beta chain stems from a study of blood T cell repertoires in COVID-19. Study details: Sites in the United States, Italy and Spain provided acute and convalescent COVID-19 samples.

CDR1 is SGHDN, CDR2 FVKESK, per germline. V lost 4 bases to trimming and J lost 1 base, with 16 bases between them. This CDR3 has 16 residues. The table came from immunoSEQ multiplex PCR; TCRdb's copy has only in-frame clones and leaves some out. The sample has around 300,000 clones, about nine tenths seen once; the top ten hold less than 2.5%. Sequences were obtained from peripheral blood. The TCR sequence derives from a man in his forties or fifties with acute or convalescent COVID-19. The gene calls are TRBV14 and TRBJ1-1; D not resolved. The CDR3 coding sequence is TGTGCCAGCAGCCTCATGTGGTCGGTGCCGAACACTGAAGCTTTCTTT. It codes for CASSLMWSVPNTEAFF.